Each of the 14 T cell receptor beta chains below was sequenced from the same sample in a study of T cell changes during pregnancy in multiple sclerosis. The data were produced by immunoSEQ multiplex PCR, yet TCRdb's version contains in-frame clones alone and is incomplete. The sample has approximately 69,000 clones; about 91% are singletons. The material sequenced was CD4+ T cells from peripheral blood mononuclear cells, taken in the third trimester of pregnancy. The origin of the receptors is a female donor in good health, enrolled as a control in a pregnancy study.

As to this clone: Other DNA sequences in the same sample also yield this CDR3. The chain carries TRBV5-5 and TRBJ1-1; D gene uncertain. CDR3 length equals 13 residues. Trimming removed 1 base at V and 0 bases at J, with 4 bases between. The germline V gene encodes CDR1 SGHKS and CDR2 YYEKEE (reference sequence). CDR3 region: CASSLSVNTEAFF. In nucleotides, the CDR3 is TGTGCCAGCAGCTTGTCAGTGAACACTGAAGCTTTCTTT.

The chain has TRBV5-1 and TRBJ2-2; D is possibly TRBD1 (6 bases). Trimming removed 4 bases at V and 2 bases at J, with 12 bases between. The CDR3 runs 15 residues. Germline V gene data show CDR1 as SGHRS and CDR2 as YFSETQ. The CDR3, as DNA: TGCGCCAGCAGCCCGGGACATCCAAACACCGGGGAGCTGTTTTTT. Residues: CASSPGHPNTGELFF.

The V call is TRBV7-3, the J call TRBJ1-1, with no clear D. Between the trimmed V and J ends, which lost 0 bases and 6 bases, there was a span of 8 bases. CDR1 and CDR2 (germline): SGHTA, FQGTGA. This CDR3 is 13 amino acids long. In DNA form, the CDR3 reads TGTGCCAGCAGCTTAACTCTGGAGGCTGAAGCTTTCTTT. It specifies CASSLTLEAEAFF.

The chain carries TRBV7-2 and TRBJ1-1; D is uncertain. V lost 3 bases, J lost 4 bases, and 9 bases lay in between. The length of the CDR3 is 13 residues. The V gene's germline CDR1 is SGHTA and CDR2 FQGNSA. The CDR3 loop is CASSFSGSTEAFF. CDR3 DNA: TGTGCCAGCAGCTTCTCCGGGAGCACTGAAGCTTTCTTT.

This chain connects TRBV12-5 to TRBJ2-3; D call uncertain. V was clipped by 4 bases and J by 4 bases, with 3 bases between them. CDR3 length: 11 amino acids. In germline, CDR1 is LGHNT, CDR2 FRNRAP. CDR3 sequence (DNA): TGTGCTAGTGGTTCAGCAGATACGCAGTATTTT. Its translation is CASGSADTQYF.

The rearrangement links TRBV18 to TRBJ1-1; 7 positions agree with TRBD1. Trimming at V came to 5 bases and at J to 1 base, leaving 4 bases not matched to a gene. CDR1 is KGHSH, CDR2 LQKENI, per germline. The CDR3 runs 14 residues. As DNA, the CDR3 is TGTGCCAGCTCAAGGGACAGCAAGAACACTGAAGCTTTCTTT. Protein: CASSRDSKNTEAFF.

The CDR3 is CASSKADRVVRGYTF. DNA for the CDR3: TGTGCCAGCAGCAAGGCGGACAGGGTAGTTCGCGGCTACACCTTC. This chain uses TRBV21-1 with TRBJ1-2; the D call in the table, TRBD1, was not verified against the DNA. TRBV21-1 is listed as a pseudogene. The CDR3 is made up of 15 amino acids.

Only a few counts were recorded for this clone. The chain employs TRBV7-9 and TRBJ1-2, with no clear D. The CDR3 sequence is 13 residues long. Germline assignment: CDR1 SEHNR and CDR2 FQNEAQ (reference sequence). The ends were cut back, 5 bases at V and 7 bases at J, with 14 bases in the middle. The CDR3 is CASSSVAVGGYTF. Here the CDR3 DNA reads TGTGCCAGCAGCAGCGTCGCGGTGGGTGGCTACACCTTC.

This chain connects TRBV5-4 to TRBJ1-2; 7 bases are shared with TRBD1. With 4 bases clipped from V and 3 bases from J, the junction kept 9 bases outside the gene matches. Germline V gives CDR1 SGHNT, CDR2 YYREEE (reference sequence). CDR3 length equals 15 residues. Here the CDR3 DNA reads TGTGCCAGCAGCCTTCCGGACAGGATCGACTATGGCTACACCTTC. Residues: CASSLPDRIDYGYTF.

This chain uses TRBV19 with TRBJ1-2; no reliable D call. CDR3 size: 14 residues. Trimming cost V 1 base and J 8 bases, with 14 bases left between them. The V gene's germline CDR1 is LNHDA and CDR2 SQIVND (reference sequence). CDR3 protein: CASSIGREVGGYTF. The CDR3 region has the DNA TGTGCCAGTAGTATAGGACGGGAGGTTGGGGGCTACACCTTC.

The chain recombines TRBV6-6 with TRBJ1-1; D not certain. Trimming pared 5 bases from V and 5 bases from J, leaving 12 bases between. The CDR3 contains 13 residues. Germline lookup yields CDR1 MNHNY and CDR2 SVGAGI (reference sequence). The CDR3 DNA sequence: TGTGCCAGCAGTACCTATACGAGGACTGAAGCTTTCTTT. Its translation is CASSTYTRTEAFF.

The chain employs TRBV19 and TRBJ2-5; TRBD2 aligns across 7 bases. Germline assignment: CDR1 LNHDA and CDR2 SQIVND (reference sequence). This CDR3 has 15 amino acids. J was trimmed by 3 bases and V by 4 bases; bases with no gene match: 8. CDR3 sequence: CASSTPRLAEETQYF. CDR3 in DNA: TGTGCCAGTAGTACCCCGAGGCTAGCGGAAGAGACCCAGTACTTC.

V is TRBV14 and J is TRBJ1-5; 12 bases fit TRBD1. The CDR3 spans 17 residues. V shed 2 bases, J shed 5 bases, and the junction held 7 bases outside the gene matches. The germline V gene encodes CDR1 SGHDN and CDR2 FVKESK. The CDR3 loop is CASSQRLGTGGDQPQHF. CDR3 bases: TGTGCCAGCAGCCAAAGACTCGGGACAGGGGGCGATCAGCCCCAGCATTTT.

This CDR3 reads CAWGQGEGQYF. The CDR3 nucleotides are TGTGCCTGGGGGCAAGGAGAGGGGCAGTACTTC. The V gene is TRBV30, the J gene TRBJ2-7, with D perhaps matching TRBD2 (5 bases). Deletions cut 5 bases from V and 9 bases from J, with 14 bases between. The CDR3 has 11 amino acids. CDR1 is GTSNPN and CDR2 is SVGIG in the germline V gene (reference sequence). The entire variable domain, with the rest obtained from reference TRBV30 and TRBJ2-7, is as follows: SQTIHQWPATLVQPVGSPLSLECTVEGTSNPNLYWYRQAAGRGLQLLFYSVGIGQISSEVPQNLSASRPQDRQFILSSKKLLLSDSGFYLCAWGQGEGQYFGPGTRLTVT.